This is a list of T cell receptor beta chains from one sample in a study of CD8+CD57+ T cells in acquired aplastic anemia. TCRdb ran MiXCR on the reads and lists one entry per CDR3 protein. The table records hundreds of thousands of distinct CDR3 sequences, 65% to 75% of them present only once. Sequencing input: sorted CD4+, CD8+, or CD8+CD57+ T cells (not recorded which) from PBMCs. Every receptor here comes from a human donor in good health, serving as a control. The CDR3 runs from the conserved cysteine through the conserved F or W. The order of the fields is D gene, V gene, J gene, clone size, CDR3 protein, CDR3 DNA. D genes are given only for firm matches. Clone size is given for some rows only: seen once, a few or many times, or a class if the clone is expanded.

>.|TRBV10-3|TRBJ2-3|.
CAISEFAGFSTDTQYF
TGTGCCATCAGTGAGTTCGCTGGATTCAGCACAGATACGCAGTATTTT
>.|TRBV9|TRBJ2-7|.
CASSHRWQPRSPQYF
TGTGCCAGCAGCCACCGTTGGCAACCAAGATCACCCCAGTACTTC
>TRBD1|TRBV29-1|TRBJ1-2|once
CCGLTGTGGTYGYTF
TGCTGCGGTCTTACCGGGACAGGGGGTACTTATGGCTACACCTTC
>.|TRBV7-9|TRBJ2-7|.
CASSTSEETQYFGYF
.
>TRBD1|TRBV7-3|TRBJ1-2|.
CASSPDAGGADGPYGYTF
TGTGCCAGCAGCCCAGACGCAGGGGGCGCTGATGGTCCCTATGGCTACACCTTC
>.|TRBV2|TRBJ2-2|.
CASSEPTSGGAVEYF
TGTGCCAGCAGTGAACCCACTAGTGGGGGGGCGGTGGAGTATTTT
>.|TRBV7-2|TRBJ2-7|.
CASSLGRTVTYEQYF
TGTGCCAGCAGCTTAGGCCGGACAGTTACCTACGAGCAGTACTTC
>.|TRBV7-8|TRBJ1-1|.
CASSLYTGFSTEDFF
TGTGCCAGCAGTTTATACACGGGGTTCAGCACCGAAGATTTCTTT
>.|TRBV7-9|TRBJ1-2|.
CATSIARRHCGDTF
TGTGCCACCAGCATAGCTCGGCGACACTGTGGCGACACCTTC
>.|TRBV19|TRBJ2-7|.
CASSAEGHYEQYF
TGCGCCAGTAGTGCCGAGGGGCACTACGAGCAGTACTTC
>TRBD1|TRBV6-5|TRBJ2-2|few
CASAEQGASTGELFF
TGTGCCAGCGCTGAACAGGGGGCGAGCACCGGGGAGCTGTTTTTT
>.|TRBV12-3/TRBV12-4|TRBJ1-2|.
CDSSYQDGAGYTF
TGTGACAGCAGTTACCAGGACGGGGCTGGCTACACCTTC
>.|TRBV5-1|TRBJ1-1|.
CASSWVVDAAAFF
TGTGCCAGCAGCTGGGTAGTCGATGCTGCAGCTTTCTTT
>TRBD1|TRBV5-5|TRBJ2-1|.
CASNRQGRYNEQFF
TGTGCCAGCAACCGACAGGGAAGGTACAATGAGCAGTTCTTC
>.|TRBV7-2|TRBJ1-6|many
CASSLVFWEGLGNSPLHF
TGTGCCAGCAGCTTAGTTTTCTGGGAGGGACTGGGTAATTCACCCCTCCACTTT
>.|TRBV15|TRBJ1-4|.
CATSRGIEKLFF
TGTGCCACCAGCAGGGGGATCGAAAAACTGTTTTTT
>.|TRBV4-1|TRBJ1-2|.
CASSIDAGGYGYTF
TGTGCCAGTAGTATCGACGCGGGAGGCTATGGCTACACCTTC
>TRBD1|TRBV6-9|TRBJ1-1|.
CASKAIGNRGTNTEAFF
TGTGCCAGCAAAGCAATAGGCAACAGGGGAACTAACACTGAAGCTTTCTTT
>.|TRBV7-3|TRBJ2-6|.
CASSLKSGLGSGANVLTF
TGTGCCAGCAGCCTAAAAAGCGGGCTTGGCTCTGGGGCCAACGTCCTGACCTTC
>.|TRBV7-2|TRBJ2-5|.
CASRVVRTADENQYF
TGTGCCAGCAGAGTAGTGCGGACAGCCGACGAGAACCAGTACTTC
>.|TRBV10-3|TRBJ2-7|.
CAISESNRYEQYF
TGTGCCATCAGTGAGTCGAACCGCTACGAGCAGTACTTC
>.|TRBV29-1|TRBJ2-4|.
CSVGRGGKDTQYF
TGCAGTGTTGGTCGTGGGGGCAAAGACACGCAGTACTTT
>.|TRBV6-6|TRBJ1-3|few
CASSYTNLGGNTIYF
TGTGCCAGCAGTTACACCAACTTGGGGGGAAACACCATATATTTT
>TRBD2|TRBV20-1|TRBJ2-1|many
CSARRPGLAIFNEQFF
TGCAGTGCTAGACGCCCGGGACTAGCAATTTTCAATGAGCAGTTCTTC
>TRBD2|TRBV12-5|TRBJ2-1|.
CASGPSGGDSLNNEQFF
TGTGCTAGTGGTCCGAGCGGGGGGGACTCCTTAAACAATGAGCAGTTCTTC
>.|TRBV30|TRBJ2-7|.
CAWRGGWGEQYF
TGTGCCTGGAGAGGGGGTTGGGGTGAGCAGTACTTC
>TRBD1|TRBV7-4|TRBJ1-3|.
CASGVAGGAKTIYF
TGTGCCAGCGGCGTGGCAGGGGGTGCAAAGACCATATATTTT
>.|TRBV15|TRBJ2-7|.
CATSRGTGISYEQYF
TGTGCCACCAGCAGAGGAACAGGCATCTCCTACGAGCAGTACTTC
>.|TRBV5-6|TRBJ1-4|.
CASSPGPGGANEKLFF
TGTGCCAGCAGTCCGGGCCCGGGGGGCGCAAATGAAAAACTGTTTTTT
>.|TRBV24-1|TRBJ2-1|.
CATSDADRLLGNEQFF
TGTGCCACCAGTGATGCGGACCGCCTTCTAGGCAATGAGCAGTTCTTC
>.|TRBV19|TRBJ1-6|many
CASSSQSSLDLHF
TGTGCCAGTAGTAGTCAATCAAGTCTCGACCTCCACTTT
>.|TRBV7-2|TRBJ1-2|.
CASSLDVNQETQYTF
TGTGCCAGCAGCTTGGATGTCAACCAAGAGACCCAGTACACCTTC
>.|TRBV10-3|TRBJ2-2|.
CAISVRSDTGELFF
TGTGCCATCAGTGTTAGGTCGGACACCGGGGAGCTGTTTTTT
>.|TRBV6-2/TRBV6-3|TRBJ1-5|.
CASSLRYQPQHF
TGTGCCAGCAGTTTGCGTTATCAGCCCCAGCATTTT
>.|TRBV19|TRBJ1-5|.
CASTNRGGGPDKLHHF
TGTGCCAGTACCAATAGGGGAGGCGGTCCAGATAAGCTCCATCATTTT
>.|TRBV18|TRBJ1-3|many
CASSPKSKLGDTIYF
TGTGCCAGCTCACCGAAATCCAAGCTCGGAGACACCATATATTTT
>.|TRBV5-1|TRBJ2-5|.
CASSLMEGLGETQYF
TGCGCCAGCAGCTTGATGGAGGGGCTCGGGGAGACCCAGTACTTC
>TRBD1|TRBV7-9|TRBJ1-6|.
CASSPSQGDNSIYHF
TGTGCCAGCAGCCCAAGTCAGGGGGATAACTCCATATATCACTTT
>.|TRBV20-1|TRBJ2-5|.
CTSRGPWVRQETQYF
TGCACCTCGAGGGGCCCTTGGGTAAGACAAGAGACCCAGTACTTC
>.|TRBV12-3/TRBV12-4|TRBJ2-7|once
CASSRDRYEQYF
TGTGCCAGCAGTCGCGACAGATACGAGCAGTACTTC
>.|TRBV12-3/TRBV12-4|TRBJ1-6|once
CASSRAAGRGYNSPLHF
TGTGCCAGCAGCAGAGCGGCAGGACGAGGATATAATTCACCCCTCCACTTT
>.|TRBV6-1|TRBJ1-2|.
CASSYPGRVNYGYTF
TGTGCCAGCAGCTACCCCGGGAGGGTAAACTATGGCTACACCTTC
>TRBD2|TRBV4-1|TRBJ2-3|.
CASSQGSLGGGRGTDTQYF
TGCGCCAGCAGCCAAGGGTCCCTCGGCGGGGGGAGAGGCACAGATACGCAGTATTTT
>.|TRBV7-2|TRBJ1-2|many
CASSEGLHYGYTF
TGTGCCAGCAGCGAGGGCTTACACTATGGCTACACCTTC
>TRBD1|TRBV15|TRBJ2-1|.
CATSGRTTGVRYNEQFF
TGTGCCACCAGCGGAAGAACCACAGGGGTTCGGTACAATGAGCAGTTCTTC
>.|TRBV9|TRBJ1-1|.
CASNVDSVSNDAFF
TGTGCCAGCAACGTTGACAGTGTGAGCAATGATGCTTTCTTT
>.|TRBV5-4|TRBJ2-7|.
CASSEAGWKHEQYF
TGTGCCAGTAGCGAAGCAGGTTGGAAGCACGAGCAGTACTTC
>.|TRBV20-1|TRBJ2-3|.
CSAKKEGGGTDTQYF
TGCAGTGCTAAAAAGGAGGGTGGGGGCACAGATACGCAGTATTTT
>.|TRBV20-1|TRBJ1-2|.
CSARGPSCDNYGYTF
TGCAGTGCTAGAGGCCCGTCGTGTGACAACTATGGCTACACCTTC
>.|TRBV6-6|TRBJ1-2|once
CASSTDMKEEGYTF
TGTGCCAGCAGCACGGACATGAAGGAGGAAGGCTACACCTTC
>TRBD1|TRBV10-2|TRBJ2-7|.
CASSDPGTGHYEQYF
TGCGCCAGCAGTGACCCCGGGACAGGTCACTACGAGCAGTACTTC
>TRBD1|TRBV6-5|TRBJ2-4|few
CASSYSDRGGIQYF
TGTGCCAGCAGTTACTCCGACAGGGGAGGCATTCAGTACTTC
>.|TRBV7-3|TRBJ2-5|.
CASSHGAARAETHDF
TGTGCCAGCAGCCACGGGGCTGCGCGGGCGGAGACCCACGACTTC
>TRBD2|TRBV29-1|TRBJ2-2|.
CSLGSGRTGELFF
TGCAGCTTAGGTAGCGGGAGGACCGGGGAGCTGTTTTTT
>.|TRBV12-3/TRBV12-4|TRBJ1-5|once
CASSQRQINQPQHF
TGTGCCAGCAGCCAGCGACAGATAAATCAGCCCCAGCATTTT
>TRBD1|TRBV5-1|TRBJ1-2|once
CASSAGDSRGRANYGYTF
TGCGCCAGCAGCGCGGGGGATAGCAGGGGGCGTGCGAACTATGGCTACACCTTC
>TRBD1|TRBV7-2|TRBJ2-2|.
CASSLAGGVGELFF
TGCGCTAGCAGCTTGGCAGGGGGTGTCGGGGAGCTGTTTTTT
>.|TRBV19|TRBJ1-6|.
CATRWGTYDSPLHF
TGTGCCACCCGTTGGGGGACATATGATTCACCCCTCCACTTT
>.|TRBV2|TRBJ1-5|.
CASSPGRGQPQHF
TGTGCCAGCAGTCCTGGAAGGGGTCAGCCCCAGCATTTT
>TRBD2|TRBV7-2|TRBJ2-1|.
CASSVALRAAGGRDEQFF
TGTGCCAGCAGTGTAGCGCTCCGAGCGGCGGGGGGGCGGGATGAGCAGTTCTTC